This T cell receptor (beta chain) originates from a study of spatial heterogeneity in lung cancer. Study-wide context: Detected sequences consistently included more beta-chain ones than alpha-chain ones. Study outcomes and limitations: Whereas they appeared in blood less at follow-up, ubiquitous expanded tumor TCRs appeared there more at resection.

This clonotype came up many times. Antigen specificity is unknown. Time point here: blood at routine non-recurrence follow-up after resection. Whole RNA obtained from tumor, nontumor lung or frozen PBMC underwent sequencing without sorting. MiXCR, run by TCRdb on the 5' RACE reads, gives a single entry per CDR3 protein. The sample lists under 150,000 distinct CDR3 sequences, 12% occurring once. The CDR3 runs 18 residues. From germline, CDR1 is SGHVS and CDR2 FQNEAQ. V lost 0 bases to trimming and J lost 5 bases; unmatched junction nucleotides: 13. V usage is TRBV7-8 and J usage is TRBJ2-5, with 9 bases fitting TRBD1. The sample in question was PBMCs, obtained at follow-up. The receptor was isolated from a male donor with early-stage non-small cell lung cancer. The CDR3 DNA reads TGTGCCAGCAGCTTAGCGGGACAGAGGGGACAGGGCTGGGAGACCCAGTACTTC. Translating it yields CASSLAGQRGQGWETQYF.